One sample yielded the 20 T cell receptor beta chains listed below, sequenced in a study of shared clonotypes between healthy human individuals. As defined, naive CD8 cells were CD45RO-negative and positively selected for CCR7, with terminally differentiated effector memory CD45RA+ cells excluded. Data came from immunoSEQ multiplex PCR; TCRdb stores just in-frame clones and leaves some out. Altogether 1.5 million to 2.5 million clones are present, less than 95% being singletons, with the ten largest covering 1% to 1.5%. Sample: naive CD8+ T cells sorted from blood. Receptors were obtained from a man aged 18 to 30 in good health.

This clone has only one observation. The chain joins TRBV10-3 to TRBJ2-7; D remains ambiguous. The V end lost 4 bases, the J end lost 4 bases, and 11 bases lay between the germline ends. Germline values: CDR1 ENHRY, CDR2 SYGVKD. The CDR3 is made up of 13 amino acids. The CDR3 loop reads CAISAGEVYEQYF. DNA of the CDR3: TGTGCCATCAGTGCCGGTGAGGTATACGAGCAGTACTTC.

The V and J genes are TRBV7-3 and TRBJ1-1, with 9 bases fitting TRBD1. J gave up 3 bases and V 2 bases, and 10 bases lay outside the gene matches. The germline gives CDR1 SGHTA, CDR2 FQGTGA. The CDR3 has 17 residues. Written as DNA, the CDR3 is TGTGCCAGCAGCTTACCCCCCTGGACAGGGGCGGACACTGAAGCTTTCTTT. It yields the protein CASSLPPWTGADTEAFF.

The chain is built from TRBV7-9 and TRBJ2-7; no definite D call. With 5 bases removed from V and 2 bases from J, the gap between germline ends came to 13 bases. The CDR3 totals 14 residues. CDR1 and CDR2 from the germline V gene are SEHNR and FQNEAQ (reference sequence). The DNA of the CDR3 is TGTGCCAGCAGCGCCGGGCCTCACCCCTACGAGCAGTACTTC. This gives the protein CASSAGPHPYEQYF.

CDR3 coding DNA: TGTGCCAGCAGTACGGGTTACTACGAGCAGTACTTC. Its protein product is CASSTGYYEQYF. The chain recombines TRBV7-2 with TRBJ2-7, with D unclear. The V and J ends lost 6 bases and 3 bases respectively, with 9 bases between them. There are 12 residues in the CDR3. Germline V gene data show CDR1 as SGHTA and CDR2 as FQGNSA.

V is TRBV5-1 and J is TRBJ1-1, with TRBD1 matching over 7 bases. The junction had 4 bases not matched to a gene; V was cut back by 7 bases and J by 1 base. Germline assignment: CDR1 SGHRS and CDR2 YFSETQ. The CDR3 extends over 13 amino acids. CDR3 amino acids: CASGTEANTEAFF. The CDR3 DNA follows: TGCGCCAGCGGGACAGAGGCGAACACTGAAGCTTTCTTT.

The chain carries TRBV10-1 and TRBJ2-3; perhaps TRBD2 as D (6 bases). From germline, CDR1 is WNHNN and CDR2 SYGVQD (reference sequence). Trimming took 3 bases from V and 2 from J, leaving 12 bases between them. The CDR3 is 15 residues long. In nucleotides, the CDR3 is TGCGCCAGCAGTGAAGCGGAGGGCCCCACAGATACGCAGTATTTT. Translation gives CASSEAEGPTDTQYF.

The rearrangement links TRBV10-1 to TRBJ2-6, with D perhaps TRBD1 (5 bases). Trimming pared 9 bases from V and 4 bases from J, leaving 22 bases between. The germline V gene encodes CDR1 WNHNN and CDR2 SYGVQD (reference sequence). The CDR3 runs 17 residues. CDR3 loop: CARDGALPSLGANVLTF. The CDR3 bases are TGCGCCAGAGATGGGGCCCTTCCTTCTTTGGGGGCCAACGTCCTGACTTTC.

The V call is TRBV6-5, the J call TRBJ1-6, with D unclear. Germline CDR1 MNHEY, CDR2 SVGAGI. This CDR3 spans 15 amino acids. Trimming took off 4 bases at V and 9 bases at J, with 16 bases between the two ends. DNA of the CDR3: TGTGCCAGCAGTTTGTACCCGCCGAGTGGTTCACCCCTCCACTTT. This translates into CASSLYPPSGSPLHF.

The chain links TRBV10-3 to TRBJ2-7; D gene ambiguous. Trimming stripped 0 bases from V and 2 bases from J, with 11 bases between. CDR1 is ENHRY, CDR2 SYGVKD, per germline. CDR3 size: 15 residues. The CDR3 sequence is CAISESWGPTYEQYF. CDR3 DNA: TGTGCCATCAGTGAGTCGTGGGGTCCTACCTACGAGCAGTACTTC.

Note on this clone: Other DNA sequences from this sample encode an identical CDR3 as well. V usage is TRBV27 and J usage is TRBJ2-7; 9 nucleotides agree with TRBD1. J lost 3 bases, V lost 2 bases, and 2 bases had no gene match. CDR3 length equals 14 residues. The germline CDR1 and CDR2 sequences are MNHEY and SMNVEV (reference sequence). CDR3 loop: CASSLTGGGYEQYF. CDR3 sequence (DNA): TGTGCCAGCAGTTTAACAGGGGGCGGCTACGAGCAGTACTTC.

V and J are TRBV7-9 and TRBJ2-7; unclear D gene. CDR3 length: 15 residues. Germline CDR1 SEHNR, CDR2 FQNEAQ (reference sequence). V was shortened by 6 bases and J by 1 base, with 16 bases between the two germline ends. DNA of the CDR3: TGTGCCAGCAGTTTCAGTCCCGATGGATCCTACGAGCAGTACTTC. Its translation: CASSFSPDGSYEQYF.

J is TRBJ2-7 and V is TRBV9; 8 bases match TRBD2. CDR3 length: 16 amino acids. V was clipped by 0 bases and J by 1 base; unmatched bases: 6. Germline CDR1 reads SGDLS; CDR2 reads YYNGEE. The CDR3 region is CASSVGSRGASYEQYF. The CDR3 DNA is TGTGCCAGCAGCGTAGGATCGCGGGGGGCGTCCTACGAGCAGTACTTC.

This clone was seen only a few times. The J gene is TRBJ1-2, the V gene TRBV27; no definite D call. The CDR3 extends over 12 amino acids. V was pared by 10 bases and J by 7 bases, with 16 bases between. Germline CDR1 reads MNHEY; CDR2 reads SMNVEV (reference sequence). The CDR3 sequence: CATLGSGIGYTF. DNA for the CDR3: TGTGCCACGCTCGGGTCGGGTATTGGCTACACCTTC.

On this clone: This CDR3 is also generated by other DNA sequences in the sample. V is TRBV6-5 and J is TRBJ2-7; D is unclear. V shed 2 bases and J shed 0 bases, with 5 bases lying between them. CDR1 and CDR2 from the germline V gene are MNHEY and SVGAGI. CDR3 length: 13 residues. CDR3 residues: CASSYRVSYEQYF. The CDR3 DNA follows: TGTGCCAGCAGTTACCGCGTCTCCTACGAGCAGTACTTC.

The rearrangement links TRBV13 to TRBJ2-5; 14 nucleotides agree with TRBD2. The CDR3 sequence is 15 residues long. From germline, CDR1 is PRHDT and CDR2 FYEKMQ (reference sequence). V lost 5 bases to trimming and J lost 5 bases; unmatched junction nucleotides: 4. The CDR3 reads CASSARTSGRETQYF. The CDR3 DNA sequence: TGTGCCAGCAGCGCTCGGACTAGCGGGAGGGAGACCCAGTACTTC.

For the CDR3, the DNA is TGCGCCAGCAGCCAGACTAGCGTTAATGAGCAGTTCTTC. It yields the protein CASSQTSVNEQFF. The rearrangement links TRBV4-3 to TRBJ2-1; 8 bases are shared with TRBD2. V lost 3 bases and J lost 7; bases outside the gene matches: 2. Germline V gives CDR1 LGHNA, CDR2 YSLEER. This CDR3 has 13 residues.

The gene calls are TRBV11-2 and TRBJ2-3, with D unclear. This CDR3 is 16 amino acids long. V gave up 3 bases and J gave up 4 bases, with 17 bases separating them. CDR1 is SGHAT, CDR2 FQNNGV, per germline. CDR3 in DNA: TGTGCCAGCAGCTTCTGGCAGCCTCGTATCCCAGATACGCAGTATTTT. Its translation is CASSFWQPRIPDTQYF. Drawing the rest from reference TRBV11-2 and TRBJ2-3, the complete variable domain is EAGVAQSPRYKIIEKRQSVAFWCNPISGHATLYWYQQILGQGPKLLIQFQNNGVVDDSQLPKDRFSAERLKGVDSTLKIQPAKLEDSAVYLCASSFWQPRIPDTQYFGPGTRLTVL.

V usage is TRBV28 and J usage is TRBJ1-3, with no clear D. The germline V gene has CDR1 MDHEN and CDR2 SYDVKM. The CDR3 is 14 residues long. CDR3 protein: CASGEVGTGNTIYF. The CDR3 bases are TGTGCAAGCGGGGAGGTGGGTACTGGAAACACCATATATTTT.

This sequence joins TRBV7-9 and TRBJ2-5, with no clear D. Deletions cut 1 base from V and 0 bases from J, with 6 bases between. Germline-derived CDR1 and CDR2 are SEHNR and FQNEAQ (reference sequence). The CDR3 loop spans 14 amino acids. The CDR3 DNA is TGTGCCAGCAGCTTAGTTTATGACCAAGAGACCCAGTACTTC. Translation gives CASSLVYDQETQYF.

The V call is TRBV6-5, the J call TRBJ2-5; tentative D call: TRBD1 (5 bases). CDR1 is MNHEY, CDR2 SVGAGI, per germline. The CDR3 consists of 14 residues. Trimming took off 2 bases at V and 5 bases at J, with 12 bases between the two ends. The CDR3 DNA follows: TGTGCCAGCAGTTACATAGGGGCCGAGGAGACCCAGTACTTC. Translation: CASSYIGAEETQYF.